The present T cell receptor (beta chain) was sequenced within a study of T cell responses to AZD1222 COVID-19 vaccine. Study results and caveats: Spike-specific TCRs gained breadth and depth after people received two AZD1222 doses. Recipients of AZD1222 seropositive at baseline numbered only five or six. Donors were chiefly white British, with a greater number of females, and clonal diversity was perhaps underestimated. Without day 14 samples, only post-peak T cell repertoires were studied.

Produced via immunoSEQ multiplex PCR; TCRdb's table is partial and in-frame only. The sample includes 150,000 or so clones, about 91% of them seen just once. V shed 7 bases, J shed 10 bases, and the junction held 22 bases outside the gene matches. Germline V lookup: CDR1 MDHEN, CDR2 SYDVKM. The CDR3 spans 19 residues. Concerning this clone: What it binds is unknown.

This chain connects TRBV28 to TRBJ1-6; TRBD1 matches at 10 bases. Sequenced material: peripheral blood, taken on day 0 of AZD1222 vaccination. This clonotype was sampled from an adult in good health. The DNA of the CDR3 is TGTGCCAGCACTCCTCCGCCCGGGACAGGGGAAGGAAGTAACTCACCCCTCCACTTT. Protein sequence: CASTPPPGTGEGSNSPLHF.